What follows are 7 T cell receptor beta chains derived from one specimen sequenced in a study of CD8 T cells in ankylosing spondylitis. TCRdb reanalysed the 5' RACE reads using MiXCR and keeps one entry per CDR3 protein. The sample consists of about 250,000 distinct CDR3 sequences, roughly 32% of them appearing once. The material sequenced was blood, either unsorted or a sorted T cell fraction (not recorded which). Every receptor here comes from a male donor with ankylosing spondylitis or in good health (not recorded which).

This chain joins TRBV5-1 and TRBJ2-7, with a tentative D call TRBD2 (7 bases). V was clipped by 5 bases and J by 0 bases, with 15 bases between them. The CDR3 extends over 15 amino acids. Germline-derived CDR1 and CDR2 are SGHRS and YFSETQ. The CDR3 region is CASRGGAVGSYEQYF. The DNA of the CDR3 is TGCGCCAGCAGAGGGGGGGCGGTCGGCTCCTACGAGCAGTACTTC.

This chain connects TRBV12-3 or TRBV12-4 to TRBJ2-4, with TRBD1 as a possible D gene (6 bases). CDR3 length: 11 amino acids. The V end was cut by 5 bases, the J end by 15 bases, with 14 bases between. CDR3 nucleotide sequence: TGTGCCAGCAGTGTAAACAGGGAGAGGTACTTC. It codes for CASSVNRERYF.

The chain combines TRBV24-1 with TRBJ2-1; 8 bases align to TRBD1. Trimming took 7 bases from V and 0 from J; bases not matched to a gene: 4. Germline values: CDR1 KGHDR, CDR2 SFDVKD. This CDR3 contains 15 residues. The CDR3 is CATSDTGGSYNEQFF. The CDR3 DNA reads TGTGCCACCAGCGATACAGGGGGCTCCTACAATGAGCAGTTCTTC.

This clonotype has at least ten counts. The rearrangement links TRBV29-1 to TRBJ2-2; D is ambiguous. The CDR3 contains 11 residues. Trimming shortened V by 5 bases and J by 7 bases, and 8 bases separated the two germline ends. Germline CDR1 and CDR2: SQVTM and ANQGSEA. Here the CDR3 DNA reads TGCAGCGTTCCGTGGGTCGGGGAGCTGTTTTTT. This sequence encodes CSVPWVGELFF.

This clonotype was seen a handful of times. The chain employs TRBV6-1 and TRBJ2-7, with 7 bases that match TRBD1. After removal of 6 bases from V and 4 bases from J, the junction contained 3 bases not matched to a gene. Germline-derived CDR1 and CDR2 are MNHNS and SASEGT. The CDR3 runs to 12 residues. This chain's CDR3 is CASREQGYEQYF. The CDR3, as DNA: TGTGCCAGCAGAGAACAGGGGTACGAGCAGTACTTC.

This clonotype was seen more than once but under ten times. The chain carries TRBV7-6 and TRBJ2-5, with 10 bases lining up with TRBD1. The CDR3 runs to 15 residues. Germline V gives CDR1 SGHVS, CDR2 FNYEAQ. The V and J ends lost 5 bases and 5 bases, in that order; junction bases with no gene match: 8. The CDR3: CASSMRTGGDETQYF. CDR3 nucleotide sequence: TGTGCCAGCAGCATGCGGACAGGGGGGGATGAGACCCAGTACTTC.

This clonotype was seen only a few times. CDR3 sequence: CASSLPAVNTEAFF. DNA of the CDR3: TGCGCCAGCAGCTTGCCGGCGGTGAACACTGAAGCTTTCTTT. The chain has TRBV5-1 and TRBJ1-1; D is ambiguous. Germline assignment: CDR1 SGHRS and CDR2 YFSETQ. With 1 base removed from V and 0 bases from J, the gap between germline ends came to 7 bases. The CDR3 covers 14 residues. The whole variable domain, filled in from reference TRBV5-1 and TRBJ1-1, reads KAGVTQTPRYLIKTRGQQVTLSCSPISGHRSVSWYQQTPGQGLQFLFEYFSETQRNKGNFPGRFSGRQFSNSRSEMNVSTLELGDSALYLCASSLPAVNTEAFFGQGTRLTVV.